Listed below are T cell receptor beta chains from one sample, sequenced in a study of Tregs in tolerant kidney transplant recipients. Antigens of these TCRs are unknown. Method: immunoSEQ multiplex PCR; TCRdb's copy keeps in-frame clones and lacks some. This table holds tens of thousands of clones, around 95% found once. The source material was Tregs from blood cultured with allogeneic cells. The origin of the receptors is a human donor in good health. Both conserved end residues are part of each CDR3. A D gene is named only where the DNA matches it firmly. Clone size appears in some rows only: once, few, many, or a class for an expanded clone.

j_gene: TRBJ2-7
d_gene: TRBD2
abundance: once
v_gene: TRBV11-2
CDR3aa: CASSLLGVSGSYAYEQYF
CDR3nt: TGTGCCAGCAGCCTGTTGGGAGTTAGCGGGAGTTACGCCTACGAGCAGTACTTC

j_gene: TRBJ1-2
d_gene: -
abundance: -
v_gene: TRBV6-1
CDR3aa: CASSEAGSFGYTF
CDR3nt: TGTGCCAGCAGTGAGGCAGGCTCCTTCGGCTACACCTTC

j_gene: TRBJ2-3
d_gene: -
abundance: -
v_gene: TRBV7-6
CDR3aa: CASSPRTVAGTDTQYF
CDR3nt: TGTGCCAGCAGCCCGAGAACAGTAGCGGGCACAGATACGCAGTATTTT

j_gene: TRBJ2-3
d_gene: TRBD1
abundance: -
v_gene: TRBV6-6
CDR3aa: CASRTGGRGGTDTQYF
CDR3nt: TGTGCCAGCCGAACAGGGGGGCGCGGGGGCACAGATACGCAGTATTTT

j_gene: TRBJ2-3
d_gene: TRBD1
abundance: -
v_gene: TRBV6-1
CDR3aa: CASSSQGARDTQYF
CDR3nt: TGTGCCAGCAGCTCGCAGGGGGCCAGGGATACGCAGTATTTT

j_gene: TRBJ2-7
d_gene: TRBD2
abundance: -
v_gene: TRBV6-5
CDR3aa: CASSHREGSYEQYF
CDR3nt: TGTGCCAGCAGCCACCGGGAGGGCTCCTACGAGCAGTACTTC

j_gene: TRBJ1-3
d_gene: -
abundance: -
v_gene: TRBV30
CDR3aa: CAWSVSRWTGNTIYF
CDR3nt: TGTGCCTGGAGTGTAAGCAGATGGACTGGAAACACCATATATTTT

j_gene: TRBJ2-1
d_gene: TRBD2
abundance: -
v_gene: TRBV29-1
CDR3aa: CSVDGALAGGYNEQFF
CDR3nt: TGCAGCGTTGATGGGGCTCTAGCGGGGGGGTACAATGAGCAGTTCTTC

j_gene: TRBJ1-5
d_gene: -
abundance: -
v_gene: TRBV2
CDR3aa: CASRDQTGPPQHF
CDR3nt: TGTGCCAGCAGGGACCAGACAGGCCCGCCCCAGCATTTT

j_gene: TRBJ2-6
d_gene: -
abundance: -
v_gene: TRBV5-1
CDR3aa: CASSSGRAPSGANVLTF
CDR3nt: TGCGCCAGCAGCAGCGGACGGGCACCCTCTGGGGCCAACGTCCTGACTTTC

j_gene: TRBJ1-2
d_gene: -
abundance: -
v_gene: TRBV7-9
CDR3aa: CASSRDNVGFGYTF
CDR3nt: TGTGCCAGCAGCCGGGACAATGTCGGTTTTGGCTACACCTTC

j_gene: TRBJ1-3
d_gene: -
abundance: -
v_gene: TRBV4-1
CDR3aa: CASSQERHLSLYF
CDR3nt: TGCGCCAGCAGCCAAGAGAGGCACCTTTCCCTATATTTT

j_gene: TRBJ2-3
d_gene: -
abundance: -
v_gene: TRBV5-8
CDR3aa: CASSLGWQGTIIADTQYF
CDR3nt: TGTGCCAGCAGCTTGGGATGGCAGGGTACAATCATTGCAGATACGCAGTATTTT

j_gene: TRBJ1-2
d_gene: -
abundance: once
v_gene: TRBV14
CDR3aa: CASSQVATRGSYGYTF
CDR3nt: TGTGCCAGCAGCCAAGTTGCGACAAGGGGCAGCTATGGCTACACCTTC

j_gene: TRBJ2-2
d_gene: -
abundance: -
v_gene: TRBV29-1
CDR3aa: CSVTKRNTGELFF
CDR3nt: TGCAGCGTAACAAAGAGGAACACCGGGGAGCTGTTTTTT

j_gene: TRBJ2-7
d_gene: TRBD2
abundance: -
v_gene: TRBV5-4
CDR3aa: CASSVVSGGRGLEQYF
CDR3nt: TGTGCCAGCAGCGTAGTGAGCGGGGGGCGGGGATTGGAGCAGTACTTC

j_gene: TRBJ1-6
d_gene: -
abundance: once
v_gene: TRBV5-1
CDR3aa: CASSLTPNSPLHF
CDR3nt: TGCGCCAGCAGCTTGACTCCTAATTCACCCCTCCACTTT

j_gene: TRBJ1-2
d_gene: TRBD1
abundance: once
v_gene: TRBV6-6
CDR3aa: CASTRAGDRRDYGYTF
CDR3nt: TGTGCCAGCACCCGCGCCGGGGACAGAAGAGACTATGGCTACACCTTC

j_gene: TRBJ1-5
d_gene: -
abundance: -
v_gene: TRBV6-6
CDR3aa: CASSYFAGANQPQHF
CDR3nt: TGTGCCAGCAGTTACTTTGCAGGGGCAAATCAGCCCCAGCATTTT

j_gene: TRBJ1-2
d_gene: TRBD1
abundance: once
v_gene: TRBV2
CDR3aa: CASSGGTGIYGYTF
CDR3nt: TGTGCCAGCAGTGGGGGGACAGGGATCTATGGCTACACCTTC

j_gene: TRBJ2-3
d_gene: TRBD2
abundance: -
v_gene: TRBV11-3
CDR3aa: CASSLGGGRAADTQYF
CDR3nt: TGTGCCAGCAGCTTAGGGGGCGGGAGGGCCGCAGATACGCAGTATTTT

j_gene: TRBJ2-2
d_gene: -
abundance: -
v_gene: TRBV5-1
CDR3aa: CASSAGRFQLFF
CDR3nt: TGCGCCAGCAGCGCGGGACGCTTCCAGCTGTTTTTT

j_gene: TRBJ1-1
d_gene: -
abundance: once
v_gene: TRBV6-6
CDR3aa: CASNYRDSEAFF
CDR3nt: TGTGCCAGCAATTACAGGGACTCTGAAGCTTTCTTT

j_gene: TRBJ2-7
d_gene: -
abundance: -
v_gene: TRBV10-2
CDR3aa: CASSESGRGYEQYF
CDR3nt: TGCGCCAGCAGTGAGTCCGGGAGAGGGTACGAGCAGTACTTC

j_gene: TRBJ2-5
d_gene: TRBD2
abundance: -
v_gene: TRBV5-4
CDR3aa: CASREREGLETQYF
CDR3nt: TGTGCCAGCAGAGAGCGGGAGGGCCTCGAGACCCAGTACTTC

j_gene: TRBJ2-2
d_gene: -
abundance: -
v_gene: TRBV6-5
CDR3aa: CASPFWDTGELFF
CDR3nt: TGTGCCAGCCCCTTTTGGGACACCGGGGAGCTGTTTTTT

j_gene: TRBJ1-1
d_gene: TRBD1
abundance: once
v_gene: TRBV30
CDR3aa: CAWSIAGGGTEAFF
CDR3nt: TGTGCCTGGAGTATAGCAGGGGGTGGCACTGAAGCTTTCTTT

j_gene: TRBJ1-1
d_gene: -
abundance: -
v_gene: TRBV11-2
CDR3aa: CASSWIQEAFF
CDR3nt: TGTGCCAGCAGCTGGATCCAGGAGGCTTTCTTT

j_gene: TRBJ2-3
d_gene: -
abundance: once
v_gene: TRBV2
CDR3aa: CASSLQGVTQYF
CDR3nt: TGTGCCAGCAGTTTGCAGGGCGTTACGCAGTATTTT